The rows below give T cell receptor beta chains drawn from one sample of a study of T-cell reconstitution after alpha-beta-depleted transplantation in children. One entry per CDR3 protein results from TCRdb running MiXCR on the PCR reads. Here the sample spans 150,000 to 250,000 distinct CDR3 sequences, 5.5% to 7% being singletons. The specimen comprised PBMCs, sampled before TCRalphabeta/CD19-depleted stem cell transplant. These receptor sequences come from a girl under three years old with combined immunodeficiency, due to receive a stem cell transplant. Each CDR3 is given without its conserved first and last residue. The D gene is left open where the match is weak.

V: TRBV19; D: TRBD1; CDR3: ASVQGMYGYT
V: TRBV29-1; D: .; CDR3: SGVGGDTQY
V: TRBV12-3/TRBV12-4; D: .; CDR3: ASSLAASYNEQF
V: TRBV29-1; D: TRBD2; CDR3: SVVPLGRGVEQY
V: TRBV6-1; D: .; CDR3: ASSGRHPPEAF
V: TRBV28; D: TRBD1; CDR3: ASSDRAYEQY
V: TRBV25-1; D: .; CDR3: ARREFFYNEQF
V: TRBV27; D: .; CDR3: ASSLWPGWDTDTQY
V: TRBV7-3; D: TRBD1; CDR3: ASSPGQGLHQPQH
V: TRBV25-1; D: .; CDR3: ASSESRAHYGYT
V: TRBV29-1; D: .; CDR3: SVEVQQRYEQY
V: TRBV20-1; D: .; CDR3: SARENSYNSPLH
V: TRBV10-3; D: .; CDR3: AISEGETSRDEQF
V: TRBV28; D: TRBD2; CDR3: ASSLWSRGRDEQY
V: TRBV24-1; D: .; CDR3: AIMSGSKMGEQF
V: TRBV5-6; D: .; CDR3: ASSLPAAAYNEQF
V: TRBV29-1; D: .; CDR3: SVEKEYSLPYYGYT
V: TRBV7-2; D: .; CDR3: AVSPEGDNEQF
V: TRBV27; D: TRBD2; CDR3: ASGTSYNEQF
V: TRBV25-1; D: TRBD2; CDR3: ASSESGLAGGNNEQF
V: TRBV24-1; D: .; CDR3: ATSYYEAGFYGYT
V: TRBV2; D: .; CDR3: ASSVPGTNTRPGYNEQF
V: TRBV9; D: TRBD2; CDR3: ASSVLGLDLSPSYNEQF
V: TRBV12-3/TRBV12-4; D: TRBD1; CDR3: ASRQGWGQSLPQH
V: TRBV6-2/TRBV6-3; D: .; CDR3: ASSNTGSYEQY
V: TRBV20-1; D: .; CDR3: SARVPSNGYNEQF
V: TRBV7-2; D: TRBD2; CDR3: ASSLVAGGPETQY
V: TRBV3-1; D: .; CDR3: ASSQGWGPRTDTQY
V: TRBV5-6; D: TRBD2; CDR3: ASSRGTSGNRETQY
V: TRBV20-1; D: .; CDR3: SARTTGPRAF
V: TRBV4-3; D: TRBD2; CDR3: ASSQSGLENNEQF
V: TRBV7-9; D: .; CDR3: ASSPLGAGEQY
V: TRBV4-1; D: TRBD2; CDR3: ASSQETKRGQETQY
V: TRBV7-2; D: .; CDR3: ASSPQRDGGNSPLH
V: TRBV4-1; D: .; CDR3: ASSPGVRGNGYT
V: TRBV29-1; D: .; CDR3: SVAGSGANVLT
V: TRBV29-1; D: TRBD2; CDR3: SVAGGRAGKNIQY
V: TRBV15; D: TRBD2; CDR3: ATKERGNTGELF
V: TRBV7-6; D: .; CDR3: ASSLEALNTGELF
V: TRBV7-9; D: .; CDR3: ASSLGPLEGDTQY